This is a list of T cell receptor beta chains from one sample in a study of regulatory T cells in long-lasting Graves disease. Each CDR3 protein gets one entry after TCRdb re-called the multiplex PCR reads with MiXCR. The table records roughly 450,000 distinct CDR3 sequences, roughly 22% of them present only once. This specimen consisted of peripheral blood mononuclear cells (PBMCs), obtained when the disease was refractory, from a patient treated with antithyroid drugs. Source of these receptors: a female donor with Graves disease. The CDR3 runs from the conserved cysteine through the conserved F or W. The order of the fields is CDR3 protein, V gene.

CDR3aa: CASSLLDYSTYEQYF
v_gene: TRBV7-8

CDR3aa: CASRWGARVYEQYF
v_gene: TRBV28

CDR3aa: CASSYAGAGANVLTF
v_gene: TRBV6-5

CDR3aa: CASSPHGGLASYEQYF
v_gene: TRBV6-1

CDR3aa: CASTTGLARETQYF
v_gene: TRBV2

CDR3aa: CASSHPLAKNIQYF
v_gene: TRBV2

CDR3aa: CASNGPNTGELFF
v_gene: TRBV9

CDR3aa: CSAELVNQETQYF
v_gene: TRBV20-1

CDR3aa: CASSHGAGVGETQYF
v_gene: TRBV28

CDR3aa: CASSGGPPNVLTF
v_gene: TRBV7-9

CDR3aa: CASSWDYSYEQYF
v_gene: TRBV28

CDR3aa: CASSLVAPFIGNTIYF
v_gene: TRBV5-5

CDR3aa: CASSYWQGAVLQPQHF
v_gene: TRBV6-5

CDR3aa: CATSGGPGNQPQHF
v_gene: TRBV24-1

CDR3aa: CASRPGAGAYEQYF
v_gene: TRBV6-2/TRBV6-3

CDR3aa: CASSHGPHEQYF
v_gene: TRBV27

CDR3aa: CSVPGTGGEQYF
v_gene: TRBV29-1

CDR3aa: CASSQGGGAGNTEAFF
v_gene: TRBV4-1

CDR3aa: CASSEDRYSYEQYF
v_gene: TRBV2

CDR3aa: CASSIGRGGETQYF
v_gene: TRBV19

CDR3aa: CASSTFLFPYEQYF
v_gene: TRBV27

CDR3aa: CSAREDSFRVSNQPQHF
v_gene: TRBV20-1

CDR3aa: CASSGTGGLGNTIYF
v_gene: TRBV7-9

CDR3aa: CASSSLPSTEAFF
v_gene: TRBV7-9